This T cell receptor beta chain was recovered during a study of beta chain features in type 1 diabetes. Whole-study results and caveats: All four CD4+ subsets of Type 1 diabetes patients contained TCRB CDR3s that were moderately but significantly shorter. Junctions at VDJ sites from type 1 diabetes patients had fewer insertions and more deletions. Compared to healthy donors, patients appeared to have naive, central memory and Treg TCRB repertoires that were more alike.

Of the isolated RNA, all was reverse transcribed, and so the sequenced material was expressed TCRB transcripts. Sequencing was performed with immunoSEQ multiplex PCR; in TCRdb, only in-frame clones are kept and a portion is missing. The sample has hundreds of thousands of clones, about an eighth seen once. The CDR3 runs 15 residues. The germline CDR1 and CDR2 sequences are SGDLS and YYNGEE. Trimming took 3 bases from V and 5 from J; bases not matched to a gene: 6. In the case of this clone: Antigen unknown.

CD4+ naive, central memory, regulatory and stem cell-like memory subsets were isolated by sorting on CD45RO/CCR7/CD25/CD127/CD95/CD27. Sequencing used naive CD4+ T cells from blood. The rearrangement links TRBV9 to TRBJ2-5, with 11 positions matching TRBD2. The receptor's source is a woman younger than 35 in good health. CDR3 amino acids: CASSGTSGGQETQYF. DNA for the CDR3: TGTGCCAGCAGCGGAACTAGCGGGGGCCAGGAGACCCAGTACTTC.